The present entry profiles one T cell receptor (beta chain) with its context. This record comes from a study of blood T cell repertoires in COVID-19. As for the study in general: PBMCs, B-cell-depleted T cells, or T cells were the source of the cDNA or gDNA that made up the material.

Sequencing was performed with immunoSEQ multiplex PCR; in TCRdb, only in-frame clones are kept and a portion is missing. The repertoire holds roughly 250,000 clones, with around 85% as singletons. The CDR3 extends over 11 amino acids. Germline CDR1 reads DFQATT; CDR2 reads SNEGSKA (reference sequence). Deletions cut 2 bases from V and 7 bases from J, with 8 bases between. Enrollment of patients from Seattle took place during active infection, with longitudinal follow-up. The chain links TRBV20-1 to TRBJ1-1, with D possibly matching TRBD1 (6 bases). This sequence originates from a woman aged 25 to 39 with COVID-19, enrolled during active disease. The sequenced sample was peripheral blood. The CDR3 loop reads CSARPTGEAFF. The CDR3 coding sequence is TGCAGTGCTAGACCGACAGGTGAAGCTTTCTTT.